This TCR beta chain emerged from a study of T cell responses to AZD1222 COVID-19 vaccine. Study conclusions and caveats: Epitopes outside B.1.351 and B.1.1.7 mutated regions reportedly drew nearly half of spike TCRs.

CDR1 and CDR2 from the germline V gene are SGHDN and FVKESK. The V and J ends lost 4 bases and 4 bases, in that order; junction bases with no gene match: 7. The CDR3 loop spans 17 amino acids. In regard to this clone: Antigen specificity is unknown.

Some clones are missing from TCRdb's copy, which holds only in-frame ones; the method was immunoSEQ multiplex PCR. The table shows about 160,000 clones, with about 90% occurring only once. This clonotype was obtained from an adult in good health. The sequencing used peripheral blood, collected on day 0 of MenACWY control vaccination. The chain is built from TRBV14 and TRBJ1-6; 10 nucleotides match TRBD1. DNA for the CDR3: TGTGCCAGCAGCCTTCGGGACAGGGGACTTTATAATTCACCCCTCCACTTT. This encodes CASSLRDRGLYNSPLHF. Full variable domain (rest looked up from reference TRBV14 and TRBJ1-6): EAGVTQFPSHSVIEKGQTVTLRCDPISGHDNLYWYRRVMGKEIKFLLHFVKESKQDESGMPNNRFLAERTGGTYSTLKVQPAELEDSGVYFCASSLRDRGLYNSPLHFGNGTRLTVT.